A single sample is the source of the 10 T cell receptor beta chains below, sequenced in a study of shared clonotypes between healthy human individuals. Data came from immunoSEQ multiplex PCR; TCRdb stores just in-frame clones and leaves some out. The data show about 1 million clones, around 74% seen once. What was sequenced was memory CD4+ T cells sorted from blood. Subset noted: CD45RA-negative fraction. All receptors come from a man aged 18 to 30 in good health.

This clone is a singleton in its sample. The J gene is TRBJ1-6, the V gene TRBV6-5; D gene uncertain. The germline gives CDR1 MNHEY, CDR2 SVGAGI. The CDR3 length is 15 residues. V shed 2 bases and J shed 5 bases, with 10 bases lying between them. This CDR3 is CASSYGGKNNSPLHF. CDR3 nucleotide sequence: TGTGCCAGCAGTTACGGCGGGAAAAATAATTCACCCCTCCACTTT.

The chain recombines TRBV28 with TRBJ1-2, with TRBD1 matching over 10 bases. The V and J ends lost 7 bases and 8 bases, in that order; junction bases with no gene match: 7. This CDR3 comprises 13 residues. CDR1 is MDHEN and CDR2 is SYDVKM in the germline V gene. In DNA, the CDR3 is TGTGCCAGCACCGACAGGGGGCGCGGGGGCTACACCTTC. Translated: CASTDRGRGGYTF.

This chain joins TRBV5-1 and TRBJ1-3; D gene unclear. The CDR3 contains 16 residues. The germline CDR1 and CDR2 sequences are SGHRS and YFSETQ. V shed 1 base and J shed 0 bases, with 11 bases lying between them. CDR3 nucleotides: TGCGCCAGCAGCTTGAATGCCGCGGGCTCTGGAAACACCATATATTTT. Translating it yields CASSLNAAGSGNTIYF.

This rearrangement joins TRBV5-1 to TRBJ2-5, with D tentatively TRBD2 (5 bases). The CDR3 totals 16 residues. V was cut by 1 base and J by 5 bases, with 18 bases left in between. Germline CDR1 is SGHRS and CDR2 is YFSETQ. The CDR3 DNA is TGCGCCAGCAGCTTGTCCCTAACTAGGACCGGGGAGACCCAGTACTTC. Protein product: CASSLSLTRTGETQYF.

This clone showed up just a few times. The rearrangement links TRBV5-3 to TRBJ2-7; 7 nucleotides match TRBD1. TRBV5-3 is an open reading frame whose function is uncertain. V was pared by 9 bases and J by 2 bases, with 14 bases of the junction left unmatched. This CDR3 contains 15 residues. The CDR3 spells CATEPRDRAPYEQYF. The CDR3 DNA sequence: TGTGCCACAGAACCCAGAGACAGGGCGCCCTACGAGCAGTACTTC.

V and J are TRBV18 and TRBJ2-7; D is perhaps TRBD2 (5 bases). Germline CDR1 reads KGHSH; CDR2 reads LQKENI. V gave up 3 bases and J gave up 6 bases, with 12 bases separating them. The CDR3 extends over 13 amino acids. CDR3 in amino acids: CASSPPLEGEQYF. The DNA for the CDR3 is TGTGCCAGCTCACCCCCCCTTGAGGGCGAGCAGTACTTC.

The chain couples TRBV5-6 to TRBJ2-7, with 14 bases that match TRBD2. The V gene's germline CDR1 is SGHDT and CDR2 YYEEEE. Trimming at V came to 4 bases and at J to 1 base, leaving 7 bases not matched to a gene. The CDR3 runs 17 residues. The CDR3 nucleotides are TGTGCCAGCAGCAGACTAGCGGGAGGGTCTCGTTCCTACGAGCAGTACTTC. It codes for CASSRLAGGSRSYEQYF.

This clone has only a few counts. The rearrangement links TRBV27 to TRBJ2-5; no firm D call. Deletions cut 5 bases from V and 8 bases from J, with 3 bases between. The germline V gene has CDR1 MNHEY and CDR2 SMNVEV (reference sequence). This CDR3 spans 9 amino acids. CDR3 nucleotide sequence: TGTGCCAGCAGTACTACCCAGTACTTC. Its translation is CASSTTQYF.

V usage is TRBV4-2 and J usage is TRBJ2-1; 10 nucleotides line up with TRBD2. CDR1 and CDR2 from the germline V gene are LGHNA and YNFKEQ. The CDR3 runs to 16 residues. J gave up 8 bases and V 0 bases, and 7 bases lay outside the gene matches. The CDR3 DNA is TGTGCCAGCAGCCAAGATTCAAGCGGGGGGGCGGATGAGCAGTTCTTC. It encodes CASSQDSSGGADEQFF.

With respect to this clone: The sample holds other DNA sequences that translate to the same CDR3. The V call is TRBV7-2, the J call TRBJ1-3; D not resolved. CDR1 is SGHTA, CDR2 FQGNSA, per germline. The CDR3 is 13 amino acids. The V gene lost 1 base and the J gene lost 4 bases, with 5 bases spanning the gap. The DNA of the CDR3 is TGTGCCAGCAGCTTAGGCGGCGGAAACACCATATATTTT. It codes for CASSLGGGNTIYF. Combining the CDR3 with reference TRBV7-2 and TRBJ1-3 gives the whole variable domain GAGVSQSPSNKVTEKGKDVELRCDPISGHTALYWYRQSLGQGLEFLIYFQGNSAPDKSGLPSDRFSAERTGGSVSTLTIQRTQQEDSAVYLCASSLGGGNTIYFGEGSWLTVV.